Within the sample, the clone carrying this TCR beta chain is large. The time point denotes: inflamed ileum from the surgical specimen. Germline V gives CDR1 MDHEN, CDR2 SYDVKM. This CDR3 comprises 15 residues. V lost 4 bases to trimming and J lost 4 bases, with 13 bases between them. This entry comes from a study of T cell repertoires in ileal Crohn's disease. Overall study context: Surgery for a complication: stricturing in 61%, penetrating in 39%.

Data came from immunoSEQ multiplex PCR; TCRdb stores just in-frame clones and leaves some out. The data show 1,500 to 2,000 clones, 80% to 90% seen once. The sample consisted of ileal tissue. This TCR was recovered from an adult with Crohn's disease. The chain combines TRBV28 with TRBJ2-2; D is perhaps TRBD1 (5 bases). CDR3 residues: CASSSTKRGTGELFF. CDR3 nucleotide sequence: TGTGCCAGCAGTTCAACCAAAAGGGGCACCGGGGAGCTGTTTTTT.